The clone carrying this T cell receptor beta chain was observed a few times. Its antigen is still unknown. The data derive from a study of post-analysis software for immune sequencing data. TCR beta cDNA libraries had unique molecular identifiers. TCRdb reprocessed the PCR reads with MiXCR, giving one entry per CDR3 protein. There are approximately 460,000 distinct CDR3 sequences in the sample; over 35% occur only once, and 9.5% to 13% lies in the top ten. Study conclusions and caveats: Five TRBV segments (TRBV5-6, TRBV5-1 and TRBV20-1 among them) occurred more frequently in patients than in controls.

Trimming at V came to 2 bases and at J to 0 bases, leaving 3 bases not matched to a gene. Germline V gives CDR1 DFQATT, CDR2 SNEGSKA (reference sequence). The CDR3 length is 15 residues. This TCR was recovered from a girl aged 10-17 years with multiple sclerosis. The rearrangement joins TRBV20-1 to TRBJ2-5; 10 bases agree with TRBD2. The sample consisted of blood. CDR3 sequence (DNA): TGCAGTGCTAGACTAGCGGGAGTGTACCAAGAGACCCAGTACTTC. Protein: CSARLAGVYQETQYF.